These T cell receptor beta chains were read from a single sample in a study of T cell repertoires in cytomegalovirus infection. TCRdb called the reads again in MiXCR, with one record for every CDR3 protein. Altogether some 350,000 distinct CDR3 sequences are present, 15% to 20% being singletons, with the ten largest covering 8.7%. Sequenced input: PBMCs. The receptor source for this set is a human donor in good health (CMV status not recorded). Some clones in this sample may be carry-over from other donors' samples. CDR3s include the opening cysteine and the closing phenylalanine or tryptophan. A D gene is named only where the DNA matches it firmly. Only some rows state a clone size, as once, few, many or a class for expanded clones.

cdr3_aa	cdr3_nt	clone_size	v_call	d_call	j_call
CASGRGHNQPQHF	TGTGCCAGCGGAAGGGGACACAATCAGCCCCAGCATTTT	few	TRBV9	-	TRBJ1-5
CASSPDPGTEAFF	TGTGCCAGCAGCCCCGACCCAGGCACTGAAGCTTTCTTT	many	TRBV7-2	-	TRBJ1-1
CASSFSRDLSITDTQYF	TGTGCCAGCAGTTTTAGTCGGGACCTTTCAATCACAGATACGCAGTATTTT	few	TRBV12-3/TRBV12-4	-	TRBJ2-3
CAEGRLSNQPQHF	TGCGCCGAGGGGAGGCTGAGCAATCAGCCCCAGCATTTT	-	TRBV23-1	-	TRBJ1-5
CASSPWDRGPKGELFF	TGTGCCAGCAGCCCGTGGGACCGGGGACCTAAGGGCGAGCTGTTTTTT	few	TRBV28	-	TRBJ2-2
CASTPQGAVQYF	TGTGCCAGCACCCCTCAGGGGGCGGTGCAGTACTTC	many	TRBV7-9	TRBD1	TRBJ2-7
CSAGDDTDFGYTF	TGCAGTGCTGGAGACGACACCGACTTTGGCTACACCTTC	once	TRBV20-1	-	TRBJ1-2
CASSERQGNLYGYTF	TGTGCCAGCAGTGAAAGACAGGGCAATTTATATGGCTACACCTTC	-	TRBV2	TRBD1	TRBJ1-2
CASSLGTTLYEQYF	TGTGCCAGCAGCTTAGGCACTACTCTCTACGAGCAGTACTTC	many	TRBV7-2	-	TRBJ2-7
CASSGGQGDYGYTF	TGTGCCAGCAGTGGAGGACAGGGCGACTATGGCTACACCTTC	-	TRBV2	TRBD1	TRBJ1-2
CASSPDRGRRGTDTQYF	TGTGCCAGCAGTCCTGACAGGGGGCGTCGGGGCACAGATACGCAGTATTTT	many	TRBV6-1	TRBD1	TRBJ2-3
CASSLGPGDGTEAFF	TGTGCCAGCAGCTTAGGCCCAGGGGATGGCACTGAAGCTTTCTTT	many	TRBV7-2	-	TRBJ1-1
CAISESGLGYGYTF	TGTGCCATCAGTGAGTCGGGGTTGGGCTATGGCTACACCTTC	few	TRBV10-3	-	TRBJ1-2
CASSLQRGEGDTQYF	TGTGCCAGCAGCTTACAGCGGGGGGAGGGAGATACGCAGTATTTT	many	TRBV7-2	TRBD2	TRBJ2-3
CASSLGGGAETYEQYF	TGTGCCAGCAGCTTAGGGGGAGGGGCCGAGACCTACGAGCAGTACTTC	many	TRBV7-8	TRBD2	TRBJ2-7
CASSTRRDASQYF	TGTGCCAGCAGCACCCGCAGGGACGCTTCGCAGTATTTT	many	TRBV6-2/TRBV6-3	-	TRBJ2-3
CSAREGGVYNEQFF	TGCAGTGCTAGAGAAGGGGGGGTCTACAATGAGCAGTTCTTC	-	TRBV20-1	-	TRBJ2-1
CASSYGLGTASNQPQHF	TGTGCCAGCAGTTACGGGTTAGGGACAGCAAGCAATCAGCCCCAGCATTTT	many	TRBV6-6	TRBD1	TRBJ1-5
CASSHTSRSNQPQHF	TGTGCCAGCAGCCACACCAGTCGTAGCAATCAGCCCCAGCATTTT	once	TRBV5-6	-	TRBJ1-5
CASSYTDRIGYTF	TGTGCCAGCAGTTACACGGACAGGATTGGCTACACCTTC	many	TRBV6-2/TRBV6-3	TRBD1	TRBJ1-2
CASSQTLYNEQFF	TGTGCCAGCAGCCAGACCCTATACAATGAGCAGTTCTTC	-	TRBV7-7	-	TRBJ2-1
CASSSGGDRAGEQFF	TGTGCCAGCAGCTCGGGGGGGGACCGGGCCGGCGAGCAGTTCTTC	many	TRBV7-9	TRBD2	TRBJ2-1
CASSSPQGRAQYF	TGTGCCAGCAGCTCACCCCAGGGAAGGGCCCAGTACTTC	few	TRBV5-6	-	TRBJ2-5
CASGSGDILNYGYTF	TGTGCTAGTGGTAGCGGGGACATCCTTAACTATGGCTACACCTTC	few	TRBV12-5	-	TRBJ1-2
CASSDRRQGAFF	TGTGCCAGCAGCGACCGACGACAGGGAGCTTTCTTT	-	TRBV3-1	TRBD1	TRBJ1-1
CASSPGGYGYAF	TGTGCCAGCTCCCCGGGAGGCTATGGCTACGCCTTC	-	TRBV7-4	-	TRBJ1-2
CATARGHVRDTDTQYF	TGTGCCACCGCCAGGGGACACGTACGGGACACAGATACGCAGTATTTT	few	TRBV10-3	-	TRBJ2-3
CASREGLAGTYEQYF	TGTGCCAGCAGGGAGGGACTAGCGGGAACCTACGAGCAGTACTTC	-	TRBV2	TRBD2	TRBJ2-7
CSVRGFSNQPQHF	TGCAGTGTTCGGGGTTTCAGCAATCAGCCCCAGCATTTT	-	TRBV20-1	-	TRBJ1-5
CASSLSGAPGYTF	TGTGCCAGCAGTTTATCGGGGGCGCCTGGCTACACCTTC	few	TRBV12-3/TRBV12-4	-	TRBJ1-2
CASSKQATSTDTQYF	TGTGCCAGCAGCAAACAGGCGACTAGCACAGATACGCAGTATTTT	-	TRBV7-6	-	TRBJ2-3
CASSYSASGREQYF	TGTGCCAGCAGTTACTCTGCTAGCGGACGGGAGCAGTACTTC	-	TRBV6-5	TRBD2	TRBJ2-7
CASSLVTPTDTQYF	TGTGCCAGCAGTTTAGTGACGCCGACAGATACGCAGTATTTT	-	TRBV12-3/TRBV12-4	-	TRBJ2-3
CSASHNHQELFF	TGCAGTGCTAGTCACAATCATCAGGAACTGTTTTTT	-	TRBV20-1	-	TRBJ1-4
CASSPPGAGANVLTF	TGTGCCAGTAGTCCCCCGGGGGCTGGGGCCAACGTCCTGACTTTC	-	TRBV19	-	TRBJ2-6
CASSLRDLPYNEQFF	TGCGCCAGCAGCCTTCGGGACCTCCCCTACAATGAGCAGTTCTTC	-	TRBV4-1	-	TRBJ2-1
CASSLSEAGETQYF	TGCGCCAGCAGCCTAAGCGAAGCGGGGGAGACCCAGTACTTC	many	TRBV4-1	TRBD2	TRBJ2-5
CASSLVFWGSADTQYF	TGTGCCAGCAGCTTAGTGTTCTGGGGTAGCGCAGATACGCAGTATTTT	many	TRBV7-2	-	TRBJ2-3
CASSGYFQETQYF	TGTGCCAGCAGTGGCTACTTCCAAGAGACCCAGTACTTC	-	TRBV12-3/TRBV12-4	-	TRBJ2-5
CASSQAGGAYNEQFF	TGCGCCAGCAGCCAAGCCGGCGGGGCCTACAATGAGCAGTTCTTC	many	TRBV4-3	-	TRBJ2-1
CASSLTDSNYGYTF	TGCGCCAGCAGCTTGACAGACTCTAACTATGGCTACACCTTC	few	TRBV5-1	-	TRBJ1-2
CASRIRGQETQYF	TGTGCCAGCAGAATCAGGGGACAAGAGACCCAGTACTTC	-	TRBV2	-	TRBJ2-5
CASALRQSSRLEEQFF	TGTGCCAGCGCCCTGAGGCAGTCCTCCAGATTAGAAGAGCAGTTCTTC	once	TRBV27	-	TRBJ2-1
CAILASSYNEQFF	TGTGCCATCCTAGCGAGCTCCTACAATGAGCAGTTCTTC	few	TRBV7-9	-	TRBJ2-1
CASSPVGIAGGVLDEQFF	TGTGCCAGCAGCCCAGTGGGGATAGCGGGAGGAGTCCTGGATGAGCAGTTCTTC	many	TRBV7-2	TRBD2	TRBJ2-1
CASSPQAGDTEAFF	TGTGCCAGCAGCCCCCAGGCGGGGGACACTGAAGCTTTCTTT	few	TRBV3-1	-	TRBJ1-1
CASSPLGWPTTDTQYF	TGTGCCAGCAGCCCCTTGGGGTGGCCGACCACAGATACGCAGTATTTT	-	TRBV5-5	-	TRBJ2-3
CASSSGSANEKLFF	TGTGCCAGCAGCTCGGGATCGGCTAATGAAAAACTGTTTTTT	many	TRBV7-2	-	TRBJ1-4
CASSPTIMNTEAFF	TGTGCCAGCAGTCCGACAATTATGAACACTGAAGCTTTCTTT	few	TRBV27	-	TRBJ1-1
CASSLDLGPGQFF	TGTGCCAGCAGCTTAGATCTGGGGCCGGGGCAGTTCTTC	few	TRBV5-5	-	TRBJ2-1
CASSSRDRVREELFF	TGTGCCAGCAGCTCCCGGGACAGGGTGAGAGAGGAGCTGTTTTTT	few	TRBV11-2	TRBD1	TRBJ2-2
CASSIQGTGGIFVNEQFF	TGTGCCAGTAGTATACAAGGGACGGGCGGCATTTTTGTTAATGAGCAGTTCTTC	-	TRBV19	-	TRBJ2-1
CSARDQLSYSNQPQHF	TGCAGTGCTAGAGATCAATTGAGCTATAGCAATCAGCCCCAGCATTTT	few	TRBV20-1	-	TRBJ1-5
CASSLGQGGHTDTQYF	TGTGCCAGCAGCCTGGGACAGGGGGGGCACACAGATACGCAGTATTTT	-	TRBV5-5	TRBD1	TRBJ2-3
CSAGGTSGGTYEQYF	TGCAGTGCTGGGGGGACTAGCGGGGGGACCTACGAGCAGTACTTC	once	TRBV20-1	TRBD2	TRBJ2-7
CASIQGISGGYTF	TGTGCCAGCATACAAGGGATTTCAGGCGGCTACACCTTC	many	TRBV6-1	-	TRBJ1-2
CASSLTRAEKLFF	TGTGCCAGCAGCTTGACCAGGGCCGAAAAACTGTTTTTT	many	TRBV11-1	-	TRBJ1-4
CAWSGTGGRSSSNQPQHF	TGTGCCTGGAGTGGGACAGGGGGACGGTCGAGTAGCAATCAGCCCCAGCATTTT	few	TRBV30	TRBD1	TRBJ1-5